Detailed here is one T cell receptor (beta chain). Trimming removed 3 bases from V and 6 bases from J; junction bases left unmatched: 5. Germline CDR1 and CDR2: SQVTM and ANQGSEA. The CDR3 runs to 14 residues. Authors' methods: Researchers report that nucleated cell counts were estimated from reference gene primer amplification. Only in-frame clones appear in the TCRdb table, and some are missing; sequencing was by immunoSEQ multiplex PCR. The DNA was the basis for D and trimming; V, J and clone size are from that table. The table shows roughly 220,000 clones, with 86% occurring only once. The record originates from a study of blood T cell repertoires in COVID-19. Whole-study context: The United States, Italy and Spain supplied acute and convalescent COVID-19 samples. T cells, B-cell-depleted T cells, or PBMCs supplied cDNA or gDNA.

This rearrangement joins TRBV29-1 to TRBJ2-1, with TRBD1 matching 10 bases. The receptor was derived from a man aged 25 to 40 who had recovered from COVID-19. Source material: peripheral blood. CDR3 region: CSVDHRTGGNEQFF. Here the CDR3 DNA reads TGCAGCGTTGACCACCGGACAGGGGGCAATGAGCAGTTCTTC.